One sample yielded the 3 T cell receptor beta chains listed below, sequenced in a study of T cells in Graves' hyperthyroidism and ophthalmopathy. RNA transcripts provided the source from which TCR beta CDR3 regions were amplified. An initial round of RT-PCR targeting the TCR CDR3 relied on the HTBI primer set. TCRdb ran MiXCR on the multiplex PCR reads and lists one entry per CDR3 protein. The profile shows hundreds of thousands of distinct CDR3 sequences, 15% to 19% of them singletons. The sample consisted of blood. These receptors came from a young woman with Graves' hyperthyroidism that later progressed to Graves' ophthalmopathy.

This clonotype was observed at least ten times. The chain combines TRBV12-3 or TRBV12-4 with TRBJ2-1, with D possibly being TRBD2 (5 bases). Trimming left V 7 bases short and J 8 bases short, with 12 bases between. This CDR3 region has 12 residues. The CDR3 DNA sequence: TGTGCCAGCAATCGTGCGGGTGATGAGCAGTTCTTC. Amino acid sequence: CASNRAGDEQFF.

Ten or more counts support this clonotype. The chain uses TRBV30 and TRBJ1-5; D ambiguous. CDR3 length: 15 amino acids. The germline V gene encodes CDR1 GTSNPN and CDR2 SVGIG (reference sequence). V dropped 0 bases and J dropped 7 bases, with 16 bases sitting between them. CDR3 sequence (DNA): TGTGCCTGGAGTGTACAATGGGGTTTCAGGCAGCCCCAGCATTTT. This encodes CAWSVQWGFRQPQHF.

This clonotype has ten or more counts. The chain carries TRBV6-1 and TRBJ1-5; D unclear. V dropped 6 bases and J dropped 7 bases, with 7 bases sitting between them. Germline CDR1 reads MNHNS; CDR2 reads SASEGT. The CDR3 has 11 amino acids. CDR3 protein: CASRVDQPQHF. The CDR3 nucleotides read TGTGCCAGCAGGGTAGACCAGCCCCAGCATTTT.